This is a list of T cell receptor beta chains from one sample in a study of blood T cell repertoires in COVID-19. Measured with immunoSEQ multiplex PCR; TCRdb has only the in-frame clones, and not every one. The table shows about 96,000 clones, with 85% to 90% occurring only once. The sample comprised peripheral blood. The receptors here all came from a human donor with COVID-19, enrolled during active disease. The donor label of this sample is uncertain. Each CDR3 is given with its conserved first and last residue.

j_call	v_call	cdr3_aa
TRBJ1-5	TRBV19	CASSIVGQGRRPQHF
TRBJ1-2	TRBV28	CASSREFGTGGRGYGYTF
TRBJ1-4	TRBV5-1	CASSLGNLGGSDNEKLFF
TRBJ1-3	TRBV28	CASLTGGGVYGNTIYF
TRBJ2-7	TRBV29-1	CSVVRLGEDEQYF
TRBJ1-4	TRBV20-1	CSASLNEKLFF
TRBJ2-1	TRBV27	CASRRTSGVNNEQFF
TRBJ1-2	TRBV7-3	CASSGVGYGYTF
TRBJ1-1	TRBV2	CASRGNRETEAFF
TRBJ2-7	TRBV30	CAWKTGGDYEQYF
TRBJ2-5	TRBV11-1	CASSLNQGRGETQYF
TRBJ2-3	TRBV28	CASSSRDLSTDTQYF
TRBJ1-2	TRBV6-2/TRBV6-3	CASSFLLQGARDGYTF
TRBJ1-2	TRBV5-1	CASTPQGANYGYTF
TRBJ2-2	TRBV7-9	CASSTLGLAGGPGELFF
TRBJ1-2	TRBV19	CASSIGGSRTYGYTF
TRBJ2-7	TRBV10-3	CAISGTYEQYF
TRBJ1-5	TRBV19	CASSIVRDQPQHF